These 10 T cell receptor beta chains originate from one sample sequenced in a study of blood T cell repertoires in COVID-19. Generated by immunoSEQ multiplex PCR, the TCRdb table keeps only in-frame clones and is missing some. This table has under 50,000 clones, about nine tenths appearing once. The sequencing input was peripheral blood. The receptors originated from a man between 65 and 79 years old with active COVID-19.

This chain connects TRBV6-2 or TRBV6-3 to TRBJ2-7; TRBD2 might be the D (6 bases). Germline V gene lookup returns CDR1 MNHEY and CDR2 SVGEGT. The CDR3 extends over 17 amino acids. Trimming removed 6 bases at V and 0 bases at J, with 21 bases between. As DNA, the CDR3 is TGTGCCAGCAGCCGAGGGATAGCGGAACATACCTCCTACGAGCAGTACTTC. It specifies CASSRGIAEHTSYEQYF.

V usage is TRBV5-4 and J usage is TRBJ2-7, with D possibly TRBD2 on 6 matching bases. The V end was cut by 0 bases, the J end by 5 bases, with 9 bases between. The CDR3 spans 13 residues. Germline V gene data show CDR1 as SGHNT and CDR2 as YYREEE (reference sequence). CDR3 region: CASSLAQRDEQYF. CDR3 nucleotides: TGTGCCAGCAGCTTGGCCCAGCGGGACGAGCAGTACTTC.

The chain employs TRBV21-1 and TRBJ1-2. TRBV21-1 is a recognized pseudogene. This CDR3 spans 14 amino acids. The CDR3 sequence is CATYWPGINYGYTF. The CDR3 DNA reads TGTGCCACCTATTGGCCGGGTATTAACTATGGCTACACCTTC.

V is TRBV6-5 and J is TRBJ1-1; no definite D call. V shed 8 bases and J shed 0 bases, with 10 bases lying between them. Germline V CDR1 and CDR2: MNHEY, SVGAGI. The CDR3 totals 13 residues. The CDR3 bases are TGTGCCAGCGGTAGCGGCATGAACACTGAAGCTTTCTTT. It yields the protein CASGSGMNTEAFF.

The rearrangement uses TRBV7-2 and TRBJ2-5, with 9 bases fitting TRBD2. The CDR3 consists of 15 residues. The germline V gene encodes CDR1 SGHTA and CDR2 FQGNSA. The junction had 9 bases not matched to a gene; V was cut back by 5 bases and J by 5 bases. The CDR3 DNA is TGTGCCAGCAGCGGAAGCGGGGGGCGATTGGAGACCCAGTACTTC. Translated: CASSGSGGRLETQYF.

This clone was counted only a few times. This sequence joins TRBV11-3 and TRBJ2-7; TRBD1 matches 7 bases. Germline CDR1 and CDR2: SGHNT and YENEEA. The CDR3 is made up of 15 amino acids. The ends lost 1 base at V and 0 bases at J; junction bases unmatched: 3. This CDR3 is CASSLGQGVSYEQYF. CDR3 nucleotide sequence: TGTGCCAGCAGCTTAGGTCAGGGGGTCTCCTACGAGCAGTACTTC. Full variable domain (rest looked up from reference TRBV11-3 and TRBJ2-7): EAGVVQSPRYKIIEKKQPVAFWCNPISGHNTLYWYLQNLGQGPELLIRYENEEAVDDSQLPKDRFSAERLKGVDSTLKIQPAELGDSAVYLCASSLGQGVSYEQYFGPGTRLTVT.

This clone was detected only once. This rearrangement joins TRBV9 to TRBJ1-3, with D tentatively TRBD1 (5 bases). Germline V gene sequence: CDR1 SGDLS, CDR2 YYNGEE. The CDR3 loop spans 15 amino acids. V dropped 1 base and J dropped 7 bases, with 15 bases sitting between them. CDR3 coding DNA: TGTGCCAGCAGCGTACACAGGCCTAAACCCAACACCATATATTTT. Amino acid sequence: CASSVHRPKPNTIYF.

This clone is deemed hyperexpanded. The chain's CDR3 is CASSPGQDVPFYGYTF. Written as DNA, the CDR3 is TGTGCCAGCAGTCCCGGACAGGACGTACCTTTCTATGGCTACACCTTC. The rearrangement joins TRBV5-6 to TRBJ1-2, with 7 bases matching TRBD1. The CDR3 runs 16 residues. Trimming took 5 bases from V and 4 from J; bases not matched to a gene: 14. Germline V gene data show CDR1 as SGHDT and CDR2 as YYEEEE.

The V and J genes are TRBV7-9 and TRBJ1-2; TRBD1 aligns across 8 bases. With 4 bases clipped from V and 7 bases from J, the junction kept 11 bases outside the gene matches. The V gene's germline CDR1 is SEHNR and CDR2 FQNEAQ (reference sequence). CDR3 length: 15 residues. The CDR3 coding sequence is TGTGCCAGCAGCTCAAACTCCCGGACAGGGTTTGGCTACACCTTC. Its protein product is CASSSNSRTGFGYTF. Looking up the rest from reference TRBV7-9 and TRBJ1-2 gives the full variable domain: DTGVSQNPRHKITKRGQNVTFRCDPISEHNRLYWYRQTLGQGPEFLTYFQNEAQLEKSRLLSDRFSAERPKGSFSTLEIQRTEQGDSAMYLCASSSNSRTGFGYTFGSGTRLTVV.

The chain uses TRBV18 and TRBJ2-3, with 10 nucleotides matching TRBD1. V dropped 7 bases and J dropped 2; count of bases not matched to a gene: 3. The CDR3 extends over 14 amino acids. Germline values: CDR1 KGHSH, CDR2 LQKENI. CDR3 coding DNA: TGTGCCAGCTGGACAGGGGGATCCACAGATACGCAGTATTTT. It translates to CASWTGGSTDTQYF.